This is a list of T cell receptor beta chains from one sample in a study of blood T cell repertoires in COVID-19. Assay used: immunoSEQ multiplex PCR; TCRdb lists only in-frame clones, some missing. The sample shows about 160,000 clones, around 80% of them seen only once. The sequenced material came from peripheral blood. The receptors shown here come from a woman aged 80 or older with active or convalescent COVID-19. CDR3s include the opening cysteine and the closing phenylalanine or tryptophan. The D gene is left open where the match is weak. Clone size is stated in some rows and not others, as once, few, many or a class when expanded.

NA,NA,TRBJ2-2,TRBV5-1,TGCGCCAGCAGCTTGGGTTCGGGCACCGGGGAGCTGTTTTTT,CASSLGSGTGELFF
NA,NA,TRBJ2-2,TRBV27,TGTGCCAGCAGTACCCAGCGACGGGGGACCGGGGAGCTGTTTTTT,CASSTQRRGTGELFF
NA,NA,TRBJ2-3,TRBV7-3,TGTGCCAGCAGACTTGACAGTTTCGCAGATACGCAGTATTTT,CASRLDSFADTQYF
TRBD1,NA,TRBJ1-5,TRBV11-2,TGTGCCAGCAGTCCCGGGCCACAGGGGAATCAGCCCCAGCATTTT,CASSPGPQGNQPQHF
NA,NA,TRBJ2-6,TRBV10-3,TGTGCCATCAGTGAGGTAGGGGGACCCGGGGCCAACGTCCTGACTTTC,CAISEVGGPGANVLTF
TRBD1,NA,TRBJ1-4,TRBV27,TGTGCCAGCAGTCAGGACAGGGCGAATGAAAAACTGTTTTTT,CASSQDRANEKLFF
TRBD2,once,TRBJ2-4,TRBV11-3,TGTGCCAGCAGCTCCCTCGGGGGGGAAAACATTCAGTACTTC,CASSSLGGENIQYF
NA,NA,TRBJ1-6,TRBV6-5,TGTGCCAGCAGTTACTCCAGGGGATACGGATCACCCCTCCACTTT,CASSYSRGYGSPLHF
TRBD2,NA,TRBJ2-3,TRBV3-1/TRBV3-2,TGTGCCAGCACCGGGGGGGCGGATACGCAGTATTTT,CASTGGADTQYF
NA,few,TRBJ2-2,TRBV6-5,TGTGCCAGCGTTTTGGCGGGGACGTTTACCGGGGAGCTGTTTTTT,CASVLAGTFTGELFF
NA,NA,TRBJ2-2,TRBV9,TGTGCCAGCAGCCCCGGGGGGAACACCGGGGAGCTGTTTTTT,CASSPGGNTGELFF
NA,once,TRBJ1-4,TRBV3-1/TRBV3-2,TGTGCCAGCAGCCAAGAGTCAGGGTTGTATGAAAAACTGTTTTTT,CASSQESGLYEKLFF
TRBD1,NA,TRBJ2-7,TRBV18,TGTGCCAGCACGTACTCCGGGACAGAGACCTACGAGCAGTACTTC,CASTYSGTETYEQYF
NA,NA,TRBJ2-3,TRBV11-3,TGTGCCAGCAGCCTTGAGCGCACAGATACGCAGTATTTT,CASSLERTDTQYF
NA,once,TRBJ1-4,TRBV5-1,TGCGCCAGCAGCTTGTTCGGGGGTTTCAATGAAAAACTGTTTTTT,CASSLFGGFNEKLFF
NA,NA,TRBJ1-5,TRBV27,TGTGCCAGCAAACTCGCGGAGGGGAACCAGCCCCAGCATTTT,CASKLAEGNQPQHF
TRBD1,NA,TRBJ1-1,TRBV10-2,TGCGCCAGCAGTGAACAGGGGGTGAACACTGAAGCTTTCTTT,CASSEQGVNTEAFF
NA,NA,TRBJ1-4,TRBV11-2,TGTGCCAGCAGCTTAGGTACAGATGAAAAACTGTTTTTT,CASSLGTDEKLFF
TRBD2,NA,TRBJ2-3,TRBV9,TGTGCCAGCAGCGTTGCTCTAGCGGGGAGGGGCACAGATACGCAGTATTTT,CASSVALAGRGTDTQYF
NA,NA,TRBJ2-2,TRBV6-6,TGTGCCAGCAGTTACGGTCTATCGAACACCGGGGAGCTGTTTTTT,CASSYGLSNTGELFF
NA,NA,TRBJ2-6,TRBV6-4,TGTGCCAGCAGCGAAACAGGGACTGGGGCCAACGTCCTGACTTTC,CASSETGTGANVLTF
NA,NA,TRBJ1-1,TRBV19,TGTGCCAGTGAGGGTATGGGAAAAACTCCGGCTGAAGCTTTCTTT,CASEGMGKTPAEAFF
TRBD1,NA,TRBJ1-4,TRBV7-2,TGTGCCAGCAGCATTGACAGGGAGACTCTGTTTTTT,CASSIDRETLFF
TRBD1,NA,TRBJ1-4,TRBV19,TGTGCCAGTAGTATCCCTGGCAGGGGGCAGGAAAAACTGTTTTTT,CASSIPGRGQEKLFF
NA,NA,TRBJ1-2,TRBV4-3,TGCGCCAGCAGCCAAGAACGGGAGTACCGGGTCGGCTACACCTTC,CASSQEREYRVGYTF
TRBD1,NA,TRBJ1-4,TRBV18,TGTGCCAGCTCAACGAGACAGGGCAGCGGTGAAAAACTGTTTTTT,CASSTRQGSGEKLFF
NA,few,TRBJ1-6,TRBV6-5,TGTGCCAGCAGCTTAGACAGGCTGGGTTCACCCCTCCACTTT,CASSLDRLGSPLHF
TRBD1,NA,TRBJ2-5,TRBV5-4,TGTGCCAGCAGCGCCGGGACAGCCTTCCAAGAGACCCAGTACTTC,CASSAGTAFQETQYF
NA,NA,TRBJ2-3,TRBV7-2,TGTGCCAGCAGCCGCGGACCGGGGGTCACAGATACGCAGTATTTT,CASSRGPGVTDTQYF
NA,NA,TRBJ1-4,TRBV6-6,TGTGCCAGCAGTTACTCGCGGGCGGATACTGAAAAACTGTTTTTT,CASSYSRADTEKLFF